The 21 T cell receptor beta chains below come from one sample, sequenced in a study of CD8+CD57+ T cells in acquired aplastic anemia. Genomic DNA provided the template from which TCR beta VDJ and CDR3 profiles were obtained. Via MiXCR, TCRdb re-called the reads, giving one row per CDR3 protein. The data contain roughly 160,000 distinct CDR3 sequences, 71% of them singletons. Sequenced patients had shown CD8+CD57+ cell expansion by flow cytometry. Sequenced input: sorted CD4+, CD8+, or CD8+CD57+ T cells (not recorded which) from PBMCs. Receptors were obtained from a human donor with aplastic anemia.

The rearrangement joins TRBV2 to TRBJ1-4, with D uncertain. The CDR3 has 11 amino acids. Trimming took off 6 bases at V and 4 bases at J, with 3 bases between the two ends. The germline gives CDR1 SNHLY, CDR2 FYNNEI. The CDR3 here is CASSNNEKLFF. CDR3 bases: TGTGCCAGCAGCAATAATGAAAAACTGTTTTTT.

The V and J genes are TRBV29-1 and TRBJ1-2; the D is unclear. This CDR3 comprises 12 residues. With 2 bases removed from V and 7 bases from J, the gap between germline ends came to 11 bases. Germline CDR1 reads SQVTM; CDR2 reads ANQGSEA. For the CDR3, the DNA is TGCAGCGTTGAATATTTCGGGTCTGGCTACACCTTC. Translating gives CSVEYFGSGYTF. The whole variable domain, remainder taken from reference TRBV29-1 and TRBJ1-2, is SAVISQKPSRDICQRGTSLTIQCQVDSQVTMMFWYRQQPGQSLTLIATANQGSEATYESGFVIDKFPISRPNLTFSTLTVSNMSPEDSSIYLCSVEYFGSGYTFGSGTRLTVV.

CDR3 in amino acids: CASTPGLGRDEQYF. CDR3 nucleotides: TGTGCCAGTACCCCAGGCCTAGGAAGGGACGAGCAGTACTTC. The genes are TRBV7-2 and TRBJ2-7; D gene uncertain. This CDR3 is 14 amino acids long. Germline CDR1 is SGHTA and CDR2 is FQGNSA. V was shortened by 9 bases and J by 5 bases, with 20 bases between the two germline ends.

This clonotype was detected only a few times. J is TRBJ2-6 and V is TRBV2, with D unclear. From germline, CDR1 is SNHLY and CDR2 FYNNEI. This CDR3 has 14 amino acids. Trimming removed 5 bases from V and 0 bases from J, with 5 bases in between. CDR3 DNA sequence: TGTGCCAGCAGTTCCAACTCTGGGGCCAACGTCCTGACTTTC. It is translated as CASSSNSGANVLTF.

The rearrangement uses TRBV29-1 and TRBJ2-1; 7 nucleotides match TRBD1. The CDR3 runs to 13 residues. Germline V gene lookup returns CDR1 SQVTM and CDR2 ANQGSEA. V lost 3 bases, J lost 3 bases, and 2 bases stayed unmatched. Written as DNA, the CDR3 is TGCAGCGTTGAGGCAGGGGGCTACAATGAGCAGTTCTTC. Translated: CSVEAGGYNEQFF.

V is TRBV20-1 and J is TRBJ2-3; TRBD2 matches 14 bases. Germline V gene data show CDR1 as DFQATT and CDR2 as SNEGSKA (reference sequence). With 2 bases clipped from V and 6 bases from J, the junction kept 7 bases outside the gene matches. The CDR3 extends over 16 amino acids. The CDR3 loop reads CSARPLTSGGADTQYF. The DNA of the CDR3 is TGCAGTGCTAGACCCCTGACTAGCGGGGGGGCGGATACGCAGTATTTT.

In its sample, this clonotype was seen many times. The V call is TRBV10-3, the J call TRBJ1-5, with D hard to call. The CDR3 contains 14 residues. Germline CDR1 ENHRY, CDR2 SYGVKD. V was cut by 2 bases and J by 6 bases, with 11 bases left in between. This chain's CDR3 is CAISEVGGSQPQHF. For the CDR3, the DNA is TGTGCCATCAGTGAGGTGGGTGGGAGTCAGCCCCAGCATTTT.

CDR3 DNA: TGCAGTGCTGCACCCGGGTGGGGTTCACCCCTCCACTTT. Its protein product is CSAAPGWGSPLHF. V and J are TRBV20-1 and TRBJ1-6; the D is unclear. Trimming took 5 bases from V and 9 from J, leaving 14 bases between them. The V gene's germline CDR1 is DFQATT and CDR2 SNEGSKA (reference sequence). The CDR3 extends over 13 amino acids.

V gene TRBV7-3 combines with J gene TRBJ2-2, with D possibly TRBD1 on 5 matching bases. Germline V lookup: CDR1 SGHTA, CDR2 FQGTGA. This CDR3 is built from 14 residues. With 6 bases removed from V and 6 bases from J, the gap between germline ends came to 14 bases. The CDR3 protein is CASSPTGSAGELFF. The CDR3 coding sequence is TGTGCCAGCAGTCCTACAGGTTCGGCCGGGGAGCTGTTTTTT.

This clonotype was detected only a few times. V gene TRBV20-1 combines with J gene TRBJ1-6; D not resolved. Trimming took 0 bases from V and 7 from J, leaving 7 bases between them. CDR1 is DFQATT and CDR2 is SNEGSKA in the germline V gene (reference sequence). This CDR3 spans 13 amino acids. CDR3 sequence reads: CSARDRPNSPLHF. The CDR3 nucleotides read TGCAGTGCTAGAGACCGACCGAATTCACCCCTCCACTTT.

The V gene is TRBV24-1, the J gene TRBJ2-2; 9 positions match TRBD1. CDR1 and CDR2 (germline): KGHDR, SFDVKD. Trimming removed 1 base from V and 5 bases from J; junction bases left unmatched: 4. This CDR3 region has 16 residues. The CDR3: CATSDFGQGFTGELFF. For the CDR3, the DNA is TGTGCCACCAGTGATTTCGGACAGGGGTTTACCGGGGAGCTGTTTTTT.

The chain has TRBV10-3 and TRBJ2-7; the match to TRBD1 covers 8 bases. V shed 2 bases and J 6 bases; nucleotides not matched to a gene: 9. The CDR3 sequence is 15 residues long. Germline CDR1 ENHRY, CDR2 SYGVKD. The CDR3 nucleotides are TGTGCCATCAGTGAGACACCGGGACAGGCCACCGAGCAGTACTTC. It codes for CAISETPGQATEQYF.

This clonotype was picked up a small number of times. This chain uses TRBV15 with TRBJ2-1; 11 positions match TRBD2. This CDR3 region has 15 residues. CDR1 and CDR2 (germline): LNHNV, YYDKDF (reference sequence). V shed 5 bases, J shed 7 bases, and the junction held 7 bases outside the gene matches. CDR3 coding DNA: TGTGCCACCAGCGGTCTAGCGGGAGGTGGTAATGAGCAGTTCTTC. Its translation is CATSGLAGGGNEQFF.

The chain uses TRBV10-3 and TRBJ1-1, with TRBD1 identical over 7 bases. Germline V gene sequence: CDR1 ENHRY, CDR2 SYGVKD. Trimming took 5 bases from V and 8 from J; bases not matched to a gene: 14. This CDR3 has 15 amino acids. The DNA of the CDR3 is TGTGCCATCAGTAGACAGGGCACCCGTAAGAACGAAGCTTTCTTT. Translated, it gives CAISRQGTRKNEAFF.

The chain has TRBV7-9 and TRBJ2-1, with TRBD2 matching 8 bases. Germline CDR1 SEHNR, CDR2 FQNEAQ (reference sequence). V trimming: 7 bases; J trimming: 5 bases; junction bases outside the gene matches: 7. This CDR3 is 14 amino acids long. The CDR3: CASKTGRADNEQFF. In nucleotides, the CDR3 is TGTGCCAGCAAGACCGGGAGGGCCGACAATGAGCAGTTCTTC.

The J gene is TRBJ1-6, the V gene TRBV5-5; D is possibly TRBD1 (6 bases). This CDR3 spans 13 amino acids. Germline lookup yields CDR1 SGHKS and CDR2 YYEKEE (reference sequence). Trimming removed 2 bases from V and 14 bases from J, with 14 bases in between. Here the CDR3 reads CASSFWTDRSLHF. In DNA, the CDR3 is TGTGCCAGCAGCTTTTGGACAGATCGGTCCCTCCACTTT.

This chain joins TRBV19 and TRBJ2-5; TRBD1 matches at 9 bases. The CDR3 length is 15 residues. V lost 5 bases and J lost 4; bases outside the gene matches: 8. Germline CDR1 reads LNHDA; CDR2 reads SQIVND (reference sequence). CDR3 in amino acids: CASSSLDRGGETQYF. The CDR3 DNA is TGTGCCAGTAGTTCCCTGGACAGGGGAGGAGAGACCCAGTACTTC.

The V and J genes are TRBV9 and TRBJ2-1; 11 bases are a match to TRBD1. Unmatched junction bases numbered 6, after V lost 5 bases and J lost 5 bases. Germline CDR1 reads SGDLS; CDR2 reads YYNGEE. CDR3 length: 15 residues. Here the CDR3 reads CASSTGQGGNNEQFF. In nucleotides, the CDR3 is TGTGCCAGCAGTACGGGACAGGGGGGGAACAATGAGCAGTTCTTC.

This clonotype occurred once. The CDR3 bases are TGTGCCACCAGTGACAAGCGGGGGGGAAACAATGAGCAGTTCTTC. Translated: CATSDKRGGNNEQFF. The rearrangement uses TRBV24-1 and TRBJ2-1, with 10 bases identical to TRBD2. The germline CDR1 and CDR2 sequences are KGHDR and SFDVKD. There are 15 residues in the CDR3. The trim removed 4 bases at V and 5 bases at J, leaving 4 bases unmatched.

This chain connects TRBV19 to TRBJ2-5; TRBD2 agrees at 10 bases. The CDR3 contains 15 residues. V dropped 3 bases and J dropped 4; count of bases not matched to a gene: 5. Germline-derived CDR1 and CDR2 are LNHDA and SQIVND (reference sequence). The CDR3 DNA sequence: TGTGCCAGTAGTATTCCAGCGGGGGGGGGAGAGACCCAGTACTTC. This codes for CASSIPAGGGETQYF.

This clonotype has just one count. CDR3: CASSLTQQQGIDSPLHF. The CDR3 bases are TGTGCCAGCAGCTTAACCCAGCAACAGGGTATCGATTCACCCCTCCACTTT. This chain links TRBV7-3 with TRBJ1-6, with D possibly TRBD1 on 6 matching bases. V was pared by 0 bases and J by 8 bases, with 17 bases between. This CDR3 has 17 amino acids. Germline CDR1 SGHTA, CDR2 FQGTGA.